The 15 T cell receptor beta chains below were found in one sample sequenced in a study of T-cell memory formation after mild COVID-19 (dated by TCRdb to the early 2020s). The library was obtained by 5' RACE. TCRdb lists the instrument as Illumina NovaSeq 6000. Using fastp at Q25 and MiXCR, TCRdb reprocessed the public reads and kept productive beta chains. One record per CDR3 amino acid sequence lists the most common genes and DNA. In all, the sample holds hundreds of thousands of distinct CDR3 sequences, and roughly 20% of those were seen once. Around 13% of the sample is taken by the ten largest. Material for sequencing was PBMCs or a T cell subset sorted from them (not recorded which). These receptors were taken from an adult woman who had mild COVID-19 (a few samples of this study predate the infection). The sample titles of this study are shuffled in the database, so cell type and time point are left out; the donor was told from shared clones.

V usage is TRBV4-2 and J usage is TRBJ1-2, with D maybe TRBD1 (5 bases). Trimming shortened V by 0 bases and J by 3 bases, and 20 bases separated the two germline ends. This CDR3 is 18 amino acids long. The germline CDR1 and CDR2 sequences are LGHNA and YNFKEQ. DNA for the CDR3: TGTGCCAGCAGCCAAGACGTACTACAGCACCCCAGGGACTATGGCTACACCTTC. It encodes CASSQDVLQHPRDYGYTF.

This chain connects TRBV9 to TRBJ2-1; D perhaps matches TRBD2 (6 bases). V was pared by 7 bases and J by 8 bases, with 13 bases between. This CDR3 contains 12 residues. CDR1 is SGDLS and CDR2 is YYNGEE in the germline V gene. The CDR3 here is CASGGGIDEQFF. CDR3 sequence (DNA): TGTGCCAGCGGCGGCGGGATAGATGAGCAGTTCTTC.

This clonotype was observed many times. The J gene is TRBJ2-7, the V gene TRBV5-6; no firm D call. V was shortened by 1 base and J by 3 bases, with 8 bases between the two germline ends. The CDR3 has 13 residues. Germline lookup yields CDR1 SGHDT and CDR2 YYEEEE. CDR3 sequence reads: CASSLQNIYEQYF. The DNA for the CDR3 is TGTGCCAGCAGCTTGCAAAACATCTACGAGCAGTACTTC.

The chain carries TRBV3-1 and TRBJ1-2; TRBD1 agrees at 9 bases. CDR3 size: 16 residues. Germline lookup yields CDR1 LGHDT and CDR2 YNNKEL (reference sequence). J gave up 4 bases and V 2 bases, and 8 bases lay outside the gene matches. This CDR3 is CASSQKRPGQGYGYTF. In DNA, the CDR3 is TGTGCCAGCAGCCAAAAAAGACCGGGACAGGGCTATGGCTACACCTTC.

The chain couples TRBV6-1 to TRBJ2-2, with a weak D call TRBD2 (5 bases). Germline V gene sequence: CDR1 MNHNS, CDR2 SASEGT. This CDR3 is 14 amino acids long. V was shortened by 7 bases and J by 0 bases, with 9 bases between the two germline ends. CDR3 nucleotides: TGTGCCAGCACTCGAGGGACGAACACCGGGGAGCTGTTTTTT. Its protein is CASTRGTNTGELFF.

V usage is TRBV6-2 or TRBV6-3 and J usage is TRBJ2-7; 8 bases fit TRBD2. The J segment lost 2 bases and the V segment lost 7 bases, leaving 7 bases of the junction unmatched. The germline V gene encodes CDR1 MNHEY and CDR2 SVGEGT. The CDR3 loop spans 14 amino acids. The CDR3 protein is CASKAGAPTYEQYF. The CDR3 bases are TGTGCCAGCAAAGCGGGGGCCCCCACCTACGAGCAGTACTTC.

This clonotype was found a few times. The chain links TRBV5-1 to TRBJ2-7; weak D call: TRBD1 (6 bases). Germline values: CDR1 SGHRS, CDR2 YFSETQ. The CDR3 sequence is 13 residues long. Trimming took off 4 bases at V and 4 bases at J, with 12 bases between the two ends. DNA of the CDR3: TGCGCCAGCAGCGGGGGCGGAGGATACGAGCAGTACTTC. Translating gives CASSGGGGYEQYF.

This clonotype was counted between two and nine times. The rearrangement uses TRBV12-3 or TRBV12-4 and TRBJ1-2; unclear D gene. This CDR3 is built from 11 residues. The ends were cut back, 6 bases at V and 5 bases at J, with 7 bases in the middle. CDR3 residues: CASSRHYGYTF. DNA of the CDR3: TGTGCCAGCAGCCGACATTATGGCTACACCTTC.

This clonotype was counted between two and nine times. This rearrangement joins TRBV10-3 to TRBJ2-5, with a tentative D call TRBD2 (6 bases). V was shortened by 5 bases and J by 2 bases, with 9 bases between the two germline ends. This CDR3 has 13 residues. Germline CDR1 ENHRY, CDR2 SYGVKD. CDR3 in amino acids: CAISWREQETQYF. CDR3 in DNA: TGTGCCATCAGTTGGAGGGAGCAAGAGACCCAGTACTTC.

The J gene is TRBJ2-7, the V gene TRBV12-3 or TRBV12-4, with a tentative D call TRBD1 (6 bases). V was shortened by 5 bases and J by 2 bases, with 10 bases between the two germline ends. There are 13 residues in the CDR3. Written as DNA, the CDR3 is TGTGCCAGCAGTGTCGACAGGACCTACGAGCAGTACTTC. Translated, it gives CASSVDRTYEQYF.

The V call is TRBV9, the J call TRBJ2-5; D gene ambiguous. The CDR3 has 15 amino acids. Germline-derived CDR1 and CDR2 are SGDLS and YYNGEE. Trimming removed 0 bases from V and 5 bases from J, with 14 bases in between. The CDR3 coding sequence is TGTGCCAGCAGCGTAGGTATTAGCTTTGAGGAGACCCAGTACTTC. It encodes CASSVGISFEETQYF.

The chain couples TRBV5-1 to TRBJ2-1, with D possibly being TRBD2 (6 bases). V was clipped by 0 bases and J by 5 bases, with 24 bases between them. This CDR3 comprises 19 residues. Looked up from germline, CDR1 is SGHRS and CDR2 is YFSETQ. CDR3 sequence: CASSLAIRGLLNPNNEQFF. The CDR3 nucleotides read TGCGCCAGCAGCTTGGCGATTCGGGGACTCTTAAACCCGAACAATGAGCAGTTCTTC.

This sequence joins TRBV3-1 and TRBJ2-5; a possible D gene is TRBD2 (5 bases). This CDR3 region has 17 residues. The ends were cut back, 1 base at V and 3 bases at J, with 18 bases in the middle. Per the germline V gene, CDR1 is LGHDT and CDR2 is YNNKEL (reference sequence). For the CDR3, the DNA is TGTGCCAGCAGCCAAGTTCCTAGCCTCCGTGGGGAAGAGACCCAGTACTTC. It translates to CASSQVPSLRGEETQYF.

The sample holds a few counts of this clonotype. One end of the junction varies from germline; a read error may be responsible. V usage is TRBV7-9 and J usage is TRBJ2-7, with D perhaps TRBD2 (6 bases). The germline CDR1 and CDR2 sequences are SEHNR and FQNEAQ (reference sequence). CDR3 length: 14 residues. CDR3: CASSLVDYNYEQYF. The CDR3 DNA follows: TGTGCCAGCAGTTTAGTGGACTACAATTACGAGCAGTACTTC.

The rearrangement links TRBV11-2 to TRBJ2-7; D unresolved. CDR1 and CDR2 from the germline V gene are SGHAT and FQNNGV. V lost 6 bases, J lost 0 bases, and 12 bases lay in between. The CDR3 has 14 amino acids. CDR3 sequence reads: CASRPGLRSYEQYF. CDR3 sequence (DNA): TGTGCCAGCAGACCCGGTCTACGCTCCTACGAGCAGTACTTC.